The next 18 T cell receptor beta chains were all read from a single sample in a study of T cells in localized non-small cell lung cancer. Generated by immunoSEQ multiplex PCR, the TCRdb table keeps only in-frame clones and is missing some. The data hold approximately 70,000 clones, with roughly nine tenths observed a single time. The sequencing used peripheral blood, collected before any cancer treatment. These receptors all come from a male donor at least 60 years old with stage III squamous cell lung carcinoma.

The chain combines TRBV11-2 with TRBJ1-1; D is undetermined. Per germline, CDR1 SGHAT and CDR2 FQNNGV. The germline V and J ends were trimmed by 2 bases and 1 base, with 11 bases remaining between them. The CDR3 loop spans 15 amino acids. The CDR3 loop is CASSLFPGKNTEAFF. CDR3 nucleotides: TGTGCCAGCAGCTTATTTCCCGGGAAGAACACTGAAGCTTTCTTT.

The V gene is TRBV29-1, the J gene TRBJ2-7, with unresolved D. V shed 7 bases and J shed 5 bases, with 12 bases lying between them. Germline values: CDR1 SQVTM, CDR2 ANQGSEA. The CDR3 is 11 amino acids. This CDR3 is CSAAGYDEQYF. The DNA of the CDR3 is TGCAGCGCCGCCGGGTATGACGAGCAGTACTTC.

V gene TRBV11-2 combines with J gene TRBJ1-2; D is unresolved. Germline CDR1 is SGHAT and CDR2 is FQNNGV. The ends were cut back, 6 bases at V and 4 bases at J, with 12 bases in the middle. The CDR3 length is 13 residues. The CDR3 DNA sequence: TGTGCCAGCAGTCCTTCTTACAGCTATGGCTACACCTTC. This translates into CASSPSYSYGYTF. Full variable domain (rest looked up from reference TRBV11-2 and TRBJ1-2): EAGVAQSPRYKIIEKRQSVAFWCNPISGHATLYWYQQILGQGPKLLIQFQNNGVVDDSQLPKDRFSAERLKGVDSTLKIQPAKLEDSAVYLCASSPSYSYGYTFGSGTRLTVV.

Within the sample, this clone is medium-sized. This chain uses TRBV5-6 with TRBJ2-2, with 7 bases that match TRBD1. V lost 3 bases and J lost 9; bases outside the gene matches: 5. Germline V gene lookup returns CDR1 SGHDT and CDR2 YYEEEE. This CDR3 is built from 13 residues. CDR3 DNA: TGTGCCAGCAGCTCGGGACAGTCAAGGGAGCTGTTTTTT. This sequence encodes CASSSGQSRELFF. Complete variable domain (other parts from reference TRBV5-6 and TRBJ2-2): DAGVTQSPTHLIKTRGQQVTLRCSPKSGHDTVSWYQQALGQGPQFIFQYYEEEERQRGNFPDRFSGHQFPNYSSELNVNALLLGDSALYLCASSSGQSRELFFGEGSRLTVL.

The chain combines TRBV7-9 with TRBJ1-3; tentative D call: TRBD1 (5 bases). This CDR3 has 16 residues. Trimming took off 5 bases at V and 6 bases at J, with 20 bases between the two ends. Germline lookup yields CDR1 SEHNR and CDR2 FQNEAQ (reference sequence). The CDR3 protein is CASSPSGRVLLNTIYF. The CDR3 coding sequence is TGTGCCAGCAGCCCCTCAGGCAGGGTTCTCCTAAACACCATATATTTT. The whole variable domain, remainder taken from reference TRBV7-9 and TRBJ1-3, is DTGVSQNPRHKITKRGQNVTFRCDPISEHNRLYWYRQTLGQGPEFLTYFQNEAQLEKSRLLSDRFSAERPKGSFSTLEIQRTEQGDSAMYLCASSPSGRVLLNTIYFGEGSWLTVV.

The rearrangement uses TRBV7-9 and TRBJ1-3; a possible D gene is TRBD1 (6 bases). Deletions cut 8 bases from V and 4 bases from J, with 15 bases between. CDR1 and CDR2 (germline): SEHNR, FQNEAQ (reference sequence). The CDR3 covers 14 residues. The CDR3 here is CASRRTADGNTIYF. CDR3 bases: TGTGCCAGCCGTCGGACAGCCGACGGAAACACCATATATTTT.

The chain carries TRBV7-9 and TRBJ2-2, with TRBD1 matching 7 bases. This CDR3 spans 13 amino acids. Per germline, CDR1 SEHNR and CDR2 FQNEAQ (reference sequence). Germline trimming cut 6 bases from V and 6 bases from J; bases unmatched to any gene: 4. In nucleotides, the CDR3 is TGTGCCAGCAGATATGGGACAGCCGGGGAGCTGTTTTTT. Its protein is CASRYGTAGELFF.

Here the CDR3 DNA reads TGTGCCAGCAACACCCCTCGGCGGGGGGGATACAATGAGCAGTTCTTC. Translated, it gives CASNTPRRGGYNEQFF. This chain uses TRBV7-2 with TRBJ2-1, with TRBD2 identical over 9 bases. Germline lookup yields CDR1 SGHTA and CDR2 FQGNSA. The CDR3 covers 16 residues. With V trimmed by 7 bases and J by 4 bases, 11 bases remained unmatched.

The chain has TRBV19 and TRBJ2-2, with D unclear. Trimming cost V 5 bases and J 3 bases, with 4 bases left between them. The CDR3 length is 12 residues. Germline loops: CDR1 LNHDA, CDR2 SQIVND (reference sequence). The CDR3 sequence: CASSDDTGELFF. The CDR3 DNA sequence: TGTGCCAGTAGTGACGACACCGGGGAGCTGTTTTTT.

This chain uses TRBV6-1 with TRBJ2-4; D ambiguous. This CDR3 is 12 amino acids long. CDR1 is MNHNS and CDR2 is SASEGT in the germline V gene. The V end lost 1 base, the J end lost 7 bases, and 5 bases lay between the germline ends. The CDR3 nucleotides read TGTGCCAGCAGTGAAGGACTGAACATTCAGTACTTC. As protein: CASSEGLNIQYF.

J is TRBJ2-3 and V is TRBV5-1, with 8 bases that match TRBD2. Looked up from germline, CDR1 is SGHRS and CDR2 is YFSETQ. The J segment lost 4 bases and the V segment lost 2 bases, leaving 15 bases of the junction unmatched. The CDR3 spans 18 residues. The CDR3 reads CASSFQTVTGGPPDTQYF. CDR3 DNA: TGCGCCAGCAGCTTTCAAACGGTGACGGGGGGGCCGCCAGATACGCAGTATTTT.

The chain is built from TRBV10-2 and TRBJ2-1; tentative D call: TRBD2 (6 bases). V was cut by 5 bases and J by 6 bases, with 14 bases left in between. Germline CDR1 reads WSHSY; CDR2 reads SAAADI. CDR3 length: 14 amino acids. CDR3 in DNA: TGCGCCAGCAGTACCGGACTATCCACCAATGAGCAGTTCTTC. It translates to CASSTGLSTNEQFF.

The chain recombines TRBV5-1 with TRBJ2-3, with D tentatively TRBD2 (7 bases). V was pared by 2 bases and J by 1 base, with 11 bases between. This CDR3 spans 15 amino acids. Germline lookup yields CDR1 SGHRS and CDR2 YFSETQ. CDR3 protein: CASSFAGARTDTQYF. CDR3 sequence (DNA): TGCGCCAGCAGCTTCGCGGGGGCTCGCACAGATACGCAGTATTTT.

A note on this clone: Different DNA sequences within this sample yield the same CDR3. This chain connects TRBV6-1 to TRBJ1-1, with D uncertain. V was shortened by 2 bases and J by 6 bases, with 7 bases between the two germline ends. Germline V CDR1 and CDR2: MNHNS, SASEGT. The CDR3 totals 12 residues. The DNA of the CDR3 is TGTGCCAGCAGTGAATTGGGAGCTGAAGCTTTCTTT. It encodes CASSELGAEAFF.

About this clone itself: The germline gene is not matched at one end of the junction; a read error may be the cause. J is TRBJ1-2 and V is TRBV28, with TRBD1 matching over 8 bases. The CDR3 is 13 amino acids. The germline V gene encodes CDR1 MDHEN and CDR2 SYDVKM. The CDR3 loop is CASSRTGRYSYTF. Here the CDR3 DNA reads TGTGCCAGCAGCCGGACAGGGCGCTATAGCTACACCTTC.

The chain carries TRBV28 and TRBJ1-2; a possible D gene is TRBD1 (5 bases). This CDR3 is built from 13 residues. V was shortened by 6 bases and J by 4 bases, with 12 bases between the two germline ends. The germline V gene encodes CDR1 MDHEN and CDR2 SYDVKM. DNA of the CDR3: TGTGCCAGCAGGCCGGGGCCGGCCTATGGCTACACCTTC. It yields the protein CASRPGPAYGYTF.

The V and J genes are TRBV5-1 and TRBJ2-7, with 10 bases that match TRBD2. There are 14 residues in the CDR3. V lost 4 bases to trimming and J lost 4 bases; unmatched junction nucleotides: 5. Germline loops: CDR1 SGHRS, CDR2 YFSETQ. The CDR3 nucleotides are TGCGCCAGCAGCACAAGCGGGGGGGATTACGAGCAGTACTTC. Its translation: CASSTSGGDYEQYF.

The chain combines TRBV10-3 with TRBJ2-1; the D gene is possibly TRBD2 (6 bases). V lost 4 bases and J 1 base, leaving 11 bases between the germline ends. Germline CDR1 and CDR2: ENHRY and SYGVKD. The length of the CDR3 is 15 residues. The CDR3 loop is CAISAVAGSYNEQFF. The CDR3 coding sequence is TGTGCCATCAGTGCAGTCGCGGGATCCTACAATGAGCAGTTCTTC.